The T cell receptor (beta chain) under discussion was sequenced for a study of shared clonotypes between healthy human individuals. Germline CDR1 and CDR2: SGHNT and YYREEE (reference sequence). Trimming took off 0 bases at V and 1 base at J, with 13 bases between the two ends. The CDR3 totals 16 residues. This clone was detected only a few times. The antigen is undetermined. General study results and limits: The sole specimen, blood, was sampled, and tissue repertoires likely differ.

Only in-frame clones appear in the TCRdb table, and some are missing; sequencing was by immunoSEQ multiplex PCR. In the table there are about 680,000 clones, roughly 72% of which are singletons. The J gene is TRBJ2-5, the V gene TRBV5-4, with D perhaps assigned TRBD1 or TRBD2 (6 bases each). This receptor was taken from a woman aged 30 to 39 in good health. The sequencing input was memory CD4+ T cells sorted from blood. Subset denoted: CD45RA-negative fraction. CDR3 nucleotide sequence: TGTGCCAGCAGCTTGGCCAGTAAGGGGGGCCAAGAGACCCAGTACTTC. It specifies CASSLASKGGQETQYF. The full variable domain, its missing parts supplied by reference TRBV5-4 and TRBJ2-5, is ETGVTQSPTHLIKTRGQQVTLRCSSQSGHNTVSWYQQALGQGPQFIFQYYREEENGRGNFPPRFSGLQFPNYSSELNVNALELDDSALYLCASSLASKGGQETQYFGPGTRLLVL.